This record covers a single T cell receptor beta chain. An input of about 0.5 to 1 ug of RNA was subjected to reverse transcription using random hexamers. TCRdb processed the immunoSEQ multiplex PCR reads anew with MiXCR; each CDR3 protein has one entry. The repertoire has roughly 120,000 distinct CDR3 sequences, roughly 94% of them found once; the top ten carry 0.095% to 0.1%. This sample stems from a study of CD8 T cells in Susac syndrome. V lost 7 bases to trimming and J lost 6 bases, with 21 bases between them. Germline V lookup: CDR1 MNHNY, CDR2 SVGAGI (reference sequence). The CDR3 spans 15 residues. Negative isolation was used for CD8+ and CD4+ T cells and FACS enrichment for TEMRA cells.

This receptor was obtained from a human donor in good health. Sequencing used CD4+ T cells from PBMCs. The chain links TRBV6-6 to TRBJ2-5; D might be TRBD2 (5 bases). The CDR3 here is CASTLPAADVKTQYF. In DNA, the CDR3 is TGTGCCAGCACCCTACCGGCAGCGGACGTAAAGACCCAGTACTTC.